Sequencing of this T cell receptor beta chain was carried out in a study of blood T cell repertoires in COVID-19. Study context: Samples taken during acute and convalescent COVID-19 were collected in the United States, Italy and Spain. Sources were T cells, B-cell-depleted T cells, or PBMCs; the material itself was cDNA or gDNA.

Original handling: Estimation of nucleated cell counts was performed using reference gene primer amplification. Here immunoSEQ multiplex PCR was the method, and the copy in TCRdb shows in-frame clones only, minus some. That table furnishes V, J and clone size, whereas the DNA furnished D and trimming. The table lists 80,000 to 100,000 clones, 91% of them singletons, with about 1.7% in the top ten. Germline-derived CDR1 and CDR2 are KGHDR and SFDVKD. The CDR3 is 17 residues long. V shed 1 base, J shed 4 bases, and the junction held 7 bases outside the gene matches. The receptor comes from a human donor with active COVID-19. The donor label of this sample is uncertain. J is TRBJ2-3 and V is TRBV24-1; 10 nucleotides align to TRBD2. Sequenced: peripheral blood. CDR3 DNA sequence: TGTGCCACCAGTGATTTTACAGGGACTAGCGCCGCAGATACGCAGTATTTT. Its protein is CATSDFTGTSAADTQYF.